These 9 T cell receptor beta chains were sequenced from one sample in a study of vaccination and CD4 T cells after COVID-19. Indicated treatment: roughly 10-day PBMC culture with coronavirus spike peptide pools or control peptides (ViraFEST assay). An Oncomine TCR Beta short-read assay was used to sequence the DNA from cultured CD4+ T cells. TCRdb re-analysed the PCR reads in MiXCR, keeping a single row per CDR3 protein. This table holds about 19,000 distinct CDR3 sequences, approximately 78% found once. The antigens these receptors bind are not known. The material sequenced was CD4+ T cells from blood, cultured in vitro, taken after SARS-CoV-2 vaccination. The receptors stem from a human donor who received a COVID-19 vaccine.

There are a few counts of this clonotype. The V call is TRBV6-1, the J call TRBJ1-5; TRBD1 matches at 8 bases. With V trimmed by 7 bases and J by 2 bases, 7 bases remained unmatched. Germline CDR1 MNHNS, CDR2 SASEGT. The CDR3 loop spans 15 amino acids. The CDR3 is CASKRTTGGNQPQHF. The CDR3 bases are TGTGCCAGCAAAAGGACGACAGGGGGCAATCAGCCCCAGCATTTT.

The rearrangement uses TRBV14 and TRBJ2-3; 10 positions agree with TRBD2. The germline gives CDR1 SGHDN, CDR2 FVKESK. V was pared by 4 bases and J by 4 bases, with 11 bases of the junction left unmatched. This CDR3 has 17 amino acids. The CDR3 bases are TGTGCCAGCAGCCCCACTGGTGGCCTAGCGGGGGCAGATACGCAGTATTTT. Amino acids: CASSPTGGLAGADTQYF.

A few counts support this clonotype. The gene calls are TRBV30 and TRBJ1-6; 9 positions match TRBD1. The trim removed 7 bases at V and 7 bases at J, leaving 14 bases unmatched. This CDR3 is 16 amino acids long. Germline V gene lookup returns CDR1 GTSNPN and CDR2 SVGIG (reference sequence). For the CDR3, the DNA is TGTGCCTCCACGTCATCCCGGGACAGGGAAAATTCACCCCTCCACTTT. It is translated as CASTSSRDRENSPLHF.

The CDR3 DNA reads as TGTGCCAGCAGCTTAGATCGGGGCCCATGGTGGCCCCAGCATTTT. This translates into CASSLDRGPWWPQHF. The rearrangement joins TRBV11-2 to TRBJ1-5; possible D gene TRBD1, 5 bases. V lost 0 bases, J lost 9 bases, and 15 bases lay in between. CDR3 length equals 15 residues. Germline loops: CDR1 SGHAT, CDR2 FQNNGV.

CDR3 coding DNA: TGTGCCAGCAGTTCGCACAGACAGGTCTCCTACGAGCAGTACTTC. Protein sequence: CASSSHRQVSYEQYF. The rearrangement links TRBV28 to TRBJ2-7; possibly TRBD1 for D (6 bases). The CDR3 is 15 residues long. Germline CDR1 reads MDHEN; CDR2 reads SYDVKM. Between the trimmed V and J ends, which lost 4 bases and 0 bases, there was a span of 13 bases. The variable domain in full, with the rest retrieved from reference TRBV28 and TRBJ2-7, is DVKVTQSSRYLVKRTGEKVFLECVQDMDHENMFWYRQDPGLGLRLIYFSYDVKMKEKGDIPEGYSVSREKKERFSLILESASTNQTSMYLCASSSHRQVSYEQYFGPGTRLTVT.

The chain is built from TRBV30 and TRBJ1-2; 7 bases fit TRBD1. J gave up 8 bases and V 2 bases, and 8 bases lay outside the gene matches. The germline V gene has CDR1 GTSNPN and CDR2 SVGIG (reference sequence). The CDR3 covers 13 residues. In nucleotides, the CDR3 is TGTGCCTGGAGTCCGCAGGGGGTGGAAGGCTACACCTTC. The encoded protein is CAWSPQGVEGYTF.

V usage is TRBV12-3 or TRBV12-4 and J usage is TRBJ1-1; tentatively, D is TRBD1 (5 bases). The CDR3 sequence is 16 residues long. Trimming pared 1 base from V and 3 bases from J, leaving 15 bases between. CDR3: CASSLGQGAKDTEAFF. CDR3 DNA: TGTGCCAGCAGTTTAGGACAAGGGGCTAAGGACACTGAAGCTTTCTTT.

In this sample, this clonotype turned up once. The V and J genes are TRBV12-5 and TRBJ2-7; perhaps TRBD2 as D (6 bases). Germline CDR1 and CDR2: LGHNT and FRNRAP. The CDR3 contains 14 residues. V lost 2 bases to trimming and J lost 2 bases, with 10 bases between them. CDR3 residues: CASGLNGGTYEQYF. Here the CDR3 DNA reads TGTGCTAGTGGTTTGAATGGCGGGACCTACGAGCAGTACTTC. Full variable domain (missing parts from reference TRBV12-5 and TRBJ2-7): DARVTQTPRHKVTEMGQEVTMRCQPILGHNTVFWYRQTMMQGLELLAYFRNRAPLDDSGMPKDRFSAEMPDATLATLKIQPSEPRDSAVYFCASGLNGGTYEQYFGPGTRLTVT.

The CDR3 DNA is TGCAGTGCCCCGACTAGCGCGGAGCAAGAGACCCAGTACTTC. This sequence encodes CSAPTSAEQETQYF. The V and J genes are TRBV20-1 and TRBJ2-5; TRBD2 matches at 8 bases. Per the germline V gene, CDR1 is DFQATT and CDR2 is SNEGSKA (reference sequence). The CDR3 covers 14 residues. The trim removed 6 bases at V and 2 bases at J, leaving 8 bases unmatched.